The 31 T cell receptor beta chains in this list originate from one sample, sequenced in a study of blood T cells in healthy people across ages. Next came a second PCR, run for about 7 to 12 cycles, which used a sample-barcoded 5' primer along with a J-beta primer mix. TCRdb independently ran MiXCR on the 5' RACE reads; one entry per CDR3 protein. The table includes approximately 1,700,000 distinct CDR3 sequences, about two fifths detected once. What was sequenced was blood. These receptors all come from a human donor in good health.

This clonotype was counted only a few times. The J gene is TRBJ2-3, the V gene TRBV2; D unclear. This CDR3 spans 15 amino acids. Per the germline V gene, CDR1 is SNHLY and CDR2 is FYNNEI. V shed 8 bases and J shed 1 base, with 16 bases lying between them. The CDR3 region is CASPEGAARTDTQYF. The CDR3 bases are TGTGCCAGCCCCGAAGGTGCCGCCCGCACAGATACGCAGTATTTT.

V and J are TRBV7-9 and TRBJ1-2; TRBD1 matches at 7 bases. CDR1 is SEHNR and CDR2 is FQNEAQ in the germline V gene (reference sequence). The CDR3 extends over 14 amino acids. V shed 4 bases and J 4 bases; nucleotides not matched to a gene: 6. The CDR3 loop is CASSSPTGTYGYTF. The CDR3, as DNA: TGTGCCAGCAGCTCCCCGACAGGGACCTATGGCTACACCTTC.

The J gene is TRBJ1-1, the V gene TRBV7-9; D is unclear. Between the trimmed V and J ends, which lost 5 bases and 4 bases, there was a span of 8 bases. The CDR3 has 12 residues. The germline CDR1 and CDR2 sequences are SEHNR and FQNEAQ (reference sequence). CDR3 nucleotides: TGTGCCAGCAGCCCTCTCAGCACTGAAGCTTTCTTT. Residues: CASSPLSTEAFF.

In its sample, this clonotype was seen a few times. This chain links TRBV6-4 with TRBJ2-1; D is possibly TRBD2 (5 bases). Trimming took off 2 bases at V and 9 bases at J, with 17 bases between the two ends. From germline, CDR1 is MRHNA and CDR2 SNTAGT. The length of the CDR3 is 15 residues. In DNA, the CDR3 is TGTGCCAGCAGTGACGGCGAGGGAGCCTTTGTTGAGCAGTTCTTC. Its protein is CASSDGEGAFVEQFF.

About this clonotype itself: A single base separates this from a much larger clone, so it may be a read error. This chain links TRBV7-2 with TRBJ1-5; no clear D gene. CDR1 is SGHTA and CDR2 is FQGNSA in the germline V gene. The CDR3 totals 13 residues. The CDR3 reads CAGSSHSNQPQHF. CDR3 coding DNA: TGTGCCGGCAGCAGCCATAGCAATCAGCCCCAGCATTTT.

This sequence joins TRBV10-3 and TRBJ1-5; 11 bases are a match to TRBD1. The CDR3 loop spans 16 amino acids. Germline V gene data show CDR1 as ENHRY and CDR2 as SYGVKD. V lost 0 bases, J lost 11 bases, and 9 bases stayed unmatched. CDR3 nucleotides: TGTGCCATCAGTGAGTCATCGGGGACAGGGGGACGGACCCAGCATTTT. Translation gives CAISESSGTGGRTQHF.

The rearrangement uses TRBV12-3 or TRBV12-4 and TRBJ2-1; 9 bases are a match to TRBD2. V was pared by 4 bases and J by 3 bases, with 4 bases of the junction left unmatched. The CDR3 totals 15 residues. CDR3 bases: TGTGCCAGCAGTTCCCTAGCGGGGCGCTACAATGAGCAGTTCTTC. Translating it yields CASSSLAGRYNEQFF.

The gene calls are TRBV10-3 and TRBJ1-1; D remains ambiguous. The CDR3 sequence is 15 residues long. Germline-derived CDR1 and CDR2 are ENHRY and SYGVKD. Trimming shortened V by 6 bases and J by 8 bases, and 22 bases separated the two germline ends. Here the CDR3 reads CAIRASEGPRREAFF. The CDR3 nucleotides are TGTGCCATCAGGGCTTCGGAAGGACCAAGGCGAGAAGCTTTCTTT.

V usage is TRBV27 and J usage is TRBJ2-4, with D uncertain. The end of the DNA aligns better with TRBJ2-7, so the J call may be wrong. Germline values: CDR1 MNHEY, CDR2 SMNVEV (reference sequence). The CDR3 is made up of 13 amino acids. CDR3 residues: CASSFSSRYEQYF. Here the CDR3 DNA reads TGTGCCAGCAGTTTTTCATCGAGGTACGAGCAGTACTTC.

The CDR3 DNA reads TGTGCTAGTGGTTTGGTACGAGACAGAAGTCCATATGGCTACACCTTC. Translation: CASGLVRDRSPYGYTF. V gene TRBV12-5 combines with J gene TRBJ1-2, with D possibly matching TRBD1 (5 bases). The V and J ends lost 0 bases and 5 bases respectively, with 16 bases between them. CDR3 length: 16 residues. CDR1 and CDR2 from the germline V gene are LGHNT and FRNRAP.

There are a few counts of this clonotype. V is TRBV9 and J is TRBJ2-5; D is ambiguous. This CDR3 region has 15 residues. Between the trimmed V and J ends, which lost 6 bases and 5 bases, there was a span of 20 bases. Germline CDR1 is SGDLS and CDR2 is YYNGEE. The CDR3 loop reads CASNTYTTHTETQYF. CDR3 DNA sequence: TGTGCCAGCAACACGTATACAACACATACGGAGACCCAGTACTTC. The full variable domain, rest sourced from reference TRBV9 and TRBJ2-5, is DSGVTQTPKHLITATGQRVTLRCSPRSGDLSVYWYQQSLDQGLQFLIQYYNGEERAKGNILERFSAQQFPDLHSELNLSSLELGDSALYFCASNTYTTHTETQYFGPGTRLLVL.

The chain recombines TRBV7-2 with TRBJ2-1; the D is unclear. Germline V gene sequence: CDR1 SGHTA, CDR2 FQGNSA. The V gene lost 7 bases and the J gene lost 10 bases, with 11 bases spanning the gap. CDR3 length: 11 residues. CDR3 DNA sequence: TGTGCCAGCACCCCCTCGCGCGAGCAGTTCTTC. It yields the protein CASTPSREQFF.

The chain is built from TRBV29-1 and TRBJ1-2; 8 positions match TRBD1. The junction had 7 bases not matched to a gene; V was cut back by 3 bases and J by 7 bases. Germline CDR1 SQVTM, CDR2 ANQGSEA. CDR3 length: 13 residues. The CDR3 DNA reads TGCAGCGTTGATGTATGGACAGGGAGTGGCTACACCTTC. Residues: CSVDVWTGSGYTF.

This clonotype was counted at least ten times. The chain combines TRBV4-1 with TRBJ2-7; D remains unclear. The germline gives CDR1 MGHRA, CDR2 YSYEKL. Deletions cut 0 bases from V and 3 bases from J, with 6 bases between. The CDR3 has 13 residues. The CDR3 nucleotides are TGCGCCAGCAGCCAAGATATGAGCTACGAGCAGTACTTC. It is translated as CASSQDMSYEQYF.

This clonotype was counted a few times. The chain carries TRBV29-1 and TRBJ2-7; the match to TRBD1 covers 9 bases. The germline V gene has CDR1 SQVTM and CDR2 ANQGSEA. The trim removed 5 bases at V and 0 bases at J, leaving 14 bases unmatched. The CDR3 spans 17 residues. The CDR3 nucleotides read TGCAGCGTTCCCGGGACAGGGTGGTCCGAAACCTCCTACGAGCAGTACTTC. Amino acid sequence: CSVPGTGWSETSYEQYF.

CDR3 coding DNA: TGTGCCAGCAGCCATGCCCCTCCCCCAGGGGGCTACACCTTC. This codes for CASSHAPPPGGYTF. This chain uses TRBV6-5 with TRBJ1-2; the D gene is possibly TRBD1 (5 bases). V gave up 6 bases and J gave up 8 bases, with 19 bases separating them. Germline CDR1 and CDR2: MNHEY and SVGAGI. The length of the CDR3 is 14 residues.

In nucleotides, the CDR3 is TGTGCCAGCAGCGCCAGGGGGTTGTTGACAGATACGCAGTATTTT. It codes for CASSARGLLTDTQYF. This chain connects TRBV7-9 to TRBJ2-3, with TRBD1 matching 7 bases. The CDR3 has 15 amino acids. The germline CDR1 and CDR2 sequences are SEHNR and FQNEAQ (reference sequence). V was clipped by 5 bases and J by 3 bases; unmatched bases: 8.

This clonotype was counted at least ten times. CDR3 region: CASSQVAGLTRYEQYF. The CDR3 bases are TGTGCCAGCAGCCAAGTTGCAGGGCTGACAAGATACGAGCAGTACTTC. The V gene is TRBV4-2, the J gene TRBJ2-7; D might be TRBD1 (5 bases). V dropped 1 base and J dropped 4 bases, with 17 bases sitting between them. The germline CDR1 and CDR2 sequences are LGHNA and YNFKEQ. This CDR3 spans 16 amino acids.

This rearrangement joins TRBV7-2 to TRBJ1-2; D unresolved. The CDR3 spans 14 residues. In germline, CDR1 is SGHTA, CDR2 FQGNSA. Trimming left V 1 base short and J 0 bases short, with 6 bases between. CDR3: CASSLEYTNYGYTF. In DNA, the CDR3 is TGTGCCAGCAGCTTAGAGTATACTAACTATGGCTACACCTTC.

This clonotype was detected ten times or more. The gene calls are TRBV7-2 and TRBJ1-5, with D uncertain. Trimming pared 8 bases from V and 5 bases from J, leaving 13 bases between. CDR1 is SGHTA, CDR2 FQGNSA, per germline. The CDR3 has 13 residues. This chain's CDR3 is CASAGRVDQPQHF. The CDR3, as DNA: TGTGCCAGCGCCGGGAGGGTGGATCAGCCCCAGCATTTT.

This clonotype showed up just a few times. This chain links TRBV7-9 with TRBJ2-5, with D hard to call. The CDR3 covers 15 residues. The ends were cut back, 4 bases at V and 2 bases at J, with 14 bases in the middle. Germline CDR1 and CDR2: SEHNR and FQNEAQ (reference sequence). For the CDR3, the DNA is TGTGCCAGCAGCTCCATCGACAAAAAACAAGAGACCCAGTACTTC. This sequence encodes CASSSIDKKQETQYF.

Turning to this clonotype: A much larger clone lies one base from this, so it may be a read error. The chain uses TRBV29-1 and TRBJ2-5; the D is unclear. V lost 4 bases to trimming and J lost 11 bases, with 17 bases between them. The CDR3 spans 12 residues. Germline CDR1 reads SQVTM; CDR2 reads ANQGSEA. DNA for the CDR3: TGCAGCGTTGTTGTTAGACTCTACGTGCAGTACTTC. It yields the protein CSVVVRLYVQYF.

The gene calls are TRBV6-5 and TRBJ1-2; possible D gene TRBD1, 5 bases. The CDR3 totals 16 residues. The germline V gene has CDR1 MNHEY and CDR2 SVGAGI. The germline V and J ends were trimmed by 0 bases and 0 bases, with 11 bases remaining between them. CDR3 residues: CASSYSFQGTNYGYTF. The CDR3 DNA reads as TGTGCCAGCAGTTACTCGTTTCAGGGAACTAACTATGGCTACACCTTC.

This clonotype came up once. The rearrangement links TRBV6-1 to TRBJ1-4, with TRBD1 as a possible D gene (6 bases). This CDR3 is built from 15 residues. In germline, CDR1 is MNHNS, CDR2 SASEGT. V shed 10 bases and J shed 0 bases, with 15 bases lying between them. DNA of the CDR3: TGTGCCACAGGACAGTTGTACCCAACTAATGAAAAACTGTTTTTT. This codes for CATGQLYPTNEKLFF.

The chain joins TRBV20-1 to TRBJ1-4; 8 bases line up with TRBD1. CDR3 length: 14 residues. In germline, CDR1 is DFQATT, CDR2 SNEGSKA (reference sequence). The V segment lost 3 bases and the J segment 4 bases; nucleotides outside the gene matches: 4. CDR3 sequence: CSASRTGYNEKLFF. The CDR3, as DNA: TGCAGTGCTAGTCGGACAGGGTATAATGAAAAACTGTTTTTT.

The chain combines TRBV7-9 with TRBJ1-1; 8 positions match TRBD1. The CDR3 loop spans 14 amino acids. Germline lookup yields CDR1 SEHNR and CDR2 FQNEAQ (reference sequence). J was trimmed by 4 bases and V by 5 bases; bases with no gene match: 6. As DNA, the CDR3 is TGTGCCAGCAGCCGAAATCAGGGGGCCACTGAAGCTTTCTTT. It specifies CASSRNQGATEAFF.

The V and J genes are TRBV20-1 and TRBJ2-1; tentative D call: TRBD1 (5 bases). The J call may be wrong; the DNA end is better matched by TRBJ2-7. CDR1 is DFQATT, CDR2 SNEGSKA, per germline (reference sequence). This CDR3 has 13 residues. The CDR3 DNA sequence: TGCAGTGCTAGTCAGGGCAGTAAGACCGAGCAGTACTTC. As protein: CSASQGSKTEQYF.

This clonotype was picked up many times. The V and J genes are TRBV12-3 or TRBV12-4 and TRBJ1-2; D is uncertain. Trimming shortened V by 4 bases and J by 2 bases, and 14 bases separated the two germline ends. The CDR3 sequence is 15 residues long. In DNA form, the CDR3 reads TGTGCCAGCAGTTCCCCCTCGGGGTCAAACTATGGCTACACCTTC. Residues: CASSSPSGSNYGYTF.

The sample holds a few counts of this clonotype. The chain carries TRBV29-1 and TRBJ2-7; TRBD2 agrees at 10 bases. Germline V gene lookup returns CDR1 SQVTM and CDR2 ANQGSEA. CDR3 size: 14 residues. Trimming cost V 3 bases and J 0 bases; bases outside gene matches: 2. The CDR3: CSVDASGGSYEQYF. Written as DNA, the CDR3 is TGCAGCGTTGATGCTAGCGGGGGCTCCTACGAGCAGTACTTC.

CDR3 in amino acids: CASSLENRVWQPQHF. The CDR3 coding sequence is TGTGCCAGCAGCTTAGAGAACAGGGTATGGCAGCCCCAGCATTTT. The genes are TRBV7-8 and TRBJ1-5, with a possible D match to TRBD1 (6 bases). CDR1 and CDR2 from the germline V gene are SGHVS and FQNEAQ. The CDR3 length is 15 residues. The V and J ends lost 1 base and 7 bases respectively, with 14 bases between them.

This clonotype occurred many times. This chain links TRBV28 with TRBJ2-6, with TRBD1 identical over 9 bases. The CDR3 is 16 amino acids. Germline V gene data show CDR1 as MDHEN and CDR2 as SYDVKM. The V gene end was trimmed by 9 bases and the J gene end by 0 bases; junction bases not matched to a gene: 6. The CDR3 DNA reads TGTGCCAGTCACAGGGGGCCCGCCTCTGGGGCCAACGTCCTGACTTTC. This codes for CASHRGPASGANVLTF.